Shown below are 13 T cell receptor beta chains from a single sample sequenced in a study of cytomegalovirus exposure and HLA in healthy donors. Primers: 60 Vbeta forward and 13 Jbeta reverse. Data came from immunoSEQ multiplex PCR; TCRdb stores just in-frame clones and leaves some out. The data contain more than 95,000 clones, roughly 70% of them singletons. What was sequenced was PBMCs. The receptors shown here come from a woman aged 50 to 60 in good health and CMV-seronegative.

V and J are TRBV7-2 and TRBJ1-3; D is uncertain. Trimming shortened V by 3 bases and J by 0 bases, and 9 bases separated the two germline ends. CDR1 and CDR2 from the germline V gene are SGHTA and FQGNSA. The CDR3 has 15 residues. The CDR3: CASSLRGSSGNTIYF. CDR3 DNA sequence: TGTGCCAGCAGCTTGAGAGGAAGCTCTGGAAACACCATATATTTT.

This clone was counted between two and nine times. The J gene is TRBJ1-1, the V gene TRBV27; weak D call: TRBD1 (5 bases). CDR3 size: 16 residues. Deletions cut 8 bases from V and 1 base from J, with 20 bases between. Germline values: CDR1 MNHEY, CDR2 SMNVEV (reference sequence). The CDR3 DNA follows: TGTGCCAGCGGCTGGAGAGACGGGACTCCGAACACTGAAGCTTTCTTT. This sequence encodes CASGWRDGTPNTEAFF.

This chain uses TRBV5-1 with TRBJ2-7; a weak D match, TRBD1 (6 bases). The V end was cut by 2 bases, the J end by 3 bases, with 15 bases between. The CDR3 length is 15 residues. Germline CDR1 and CDR2: SGHRS and YFSETQ. CDR3 protein: CASSFSRGAHYEQYF. DNA of the CDR3: TGCGCCAGCAGCTTCAGCAGGGGCGCACACTACGAGCAGTACTTC.

V and J are TRBV4-1 and TRBJ1-4; TRBD1 aligns across 8 bases. Germline CDR1 reads MGHRA; CDR2 reads YSYEKL. The CDR3 is 18 amino acids. V lost 4 bases and J lost 5; bases outside the gene matches: 15. CDR3 nucleotide sequence: TGCGCCAGCAGCCCGAGACAGGGGAGCTTAGGACCCAATGAAAAACTGTTTTTT. This codes for CASSPRQGSLGPNEKLFF.

This rearrangement joins TRBV11-2 to TRBJ1-1; possible D gene TRBD1, 6 bases. This CDR3 spans 15 amino acids. V was pared by 8 bases and J by 0 bases, with 16 bases between. In germline, CDR1 is SGHAT, CDR2 FQNNGV. This CDR3 reads CASLKGGRLNTEAFF. The CDR3 DNA reads TGTGCCAGCCTGAAGGGGGGGAGGCTGAACACTGAAGCTTTCTTT.

J is TRBJ2-2 and V is TRBV2; no reliable D call. CDR1 and CDR2 (germline): SNHLY, FYNNEI. The CDR3 is 15 residues long. Between the trimmed V and J ends, which lost 5 bases and 0 bases, there was a span of 10 bases. CDR3 protein: CASSSDTANTGELFF. The CDR3 coding sequence is TGTGCCAGCAGTTCTGACACCGCGAACACCGGGGAGCTGTTTTTT.

The chain joins TRBV11-3 to TRBJ1-2; TRBD1 might be the D (5 bases). The V end lost 4 bases, the J end lost 8 bases, and 20 bases lay between the germline ends. The CDR3 has 15 amino acids. Looked up from germline, CDR1 is SGHNT and CDR2 is YENEEA. CDR3 nucleotide sequence: TGTGCCAGCAGCTCGACGGGGGTGTCAGGGATCGGCTACACCTTC. This encodes CASSSTGVSGIGYTF. The entire variable domain, with the rest obtained from reference TRBV11-3 and TRBJ1-2, is as follows: EAGVVQSPRYKIIEKKQPVAFWCNPISGHNTLYWYLQNLGQGPELLIRYENEEAVDDSQLPKDRFSAERLKGVDSTLKIQPAELGDSAVYLCASSSTGVSGIGYTFGSGTRLTVV.

The chain joins TRBV7-9 to TRBJ2-1; TRBD2 is a possible D gene (5 bases). Germline V gene data show CDR1 as SEHNR and CDR2 as FQNEAQ (reference sequence). This CDR3 region has 14 residues. Trimming took 2 bases from V and 5 from J, leaving 10 bases between them. CDR3: CASSLLASNNEQFF. CDR3 coding DNA: TGTGCCAGCAGCTTACTCGCTAGCAACAATGAGCAGTTCTTC.

This chain joins TRBV11-2 and TRBJ1-1; possible D gene TRBD1, 6 bases. Per germline, CDR1 SGHAT and CDR2 FQNNGV. The CDR3 extends over 14 amino acids. The V gene lost 5 bases and the J gene lost 2 bases, with 12 bases spanning the gap. The CDR3 coding sequence is TGTGCCAGCAGCAGAGGACAGACTAACACTGAAGCTTTCTTT. This sequence encodes CASSRGQTNTEAFF.

In DNA, the CDR3 is TGTGCCAGCATGCGGGAGTGGAACACCGGGGAGCTGTTTTTT. Its protein product is CASMREWNTGELFF. The gene calls are TRBV2 and TRBJ2-2; 7 bases are shared with TRBD2. Germline V lookup: CDR1 SNHLY, CDR2 FYNNEI. CDR3 size: 14 residues. V dropped 7 bases and J dropped 1; count of bases not matched to a gene: 3.

The rearrangement uses TRBV6-5 and TRBJ2-7, with a tentative D call TRBD1 (5 bases). CDR3 size: 14 residues. The ends were cut back, 2 bases at V and 4 bases at J, with 12 bases in the middle. CDR1 and CDR2 (germline): MNHEY, SVGAGI. The CDR3, as DNA: TGTGCCAGCAGTTACCAGGGTGAAGGTTACGAGCAGTACTTC. Amino acid sequence: CASSYQGEGYEQYF.

The chain is built from TRBV15 and TRBJ1-4, with D maybe TRBD1 (6 bases). With 3 bases removed from V and 7 bases from J, the gap between germline ends came to 9 bases. The CDR3 is 13 residues long. CDR1 and CDR2 (germline): LNHNV, YYDKDF (reference sequence). This chain's CDR3 is CATSSEDSEKLFF. The CDR3 coding sequence is TGTGCCACCAGCAGTGAGGACAGTGAAAAACTGTTTTTT. Drawing the rest from reference TRBV15 and TRBJ1-4, the complete variable domain is DAMVIQNPRYQVTQFGKPVTLSCSQTLNHNVMYWYQQKSSQAPKLLFHYYDKDFNNEADTPDNFQSRRPNTSFCFLDIRSPGLGDTAMYLCATSSEDSEKLFFGSGTQLSVL.

The rearrangement joins TRBV11-2 to TRBJ2-5; 8 bases agree with TRBD2. With V trimmed by 0 bases and J by 2 bases, 2 bases remained unmatched. Germline-derived CDR1 and CDR2 are SGHAT and FQNNGV. CDR3 length equals 15 residues. The CDR3 DNA reads as TGTGCCAGCAGCTTAGATCCGGGGGGGCAAGAGACCCAGTACTTC. This encodes CASSLDPGGQETQYF.